This TCR beta chain was profiled in a study of response to subunit inactivated influenza vaccine. General study results and limits: The study's authors posited that every seasonal influenza vaccination enlists few new T cells.

The CDR3 consists of 13 residues. Germline V lookup: CDR1 SGHVS, CDR2 FQNEAQ. With 5 bases removed from V and 2 bases from J, the gap between germline ends came to 10 bases. This clonotype was seen more than once but under ten times. The antigen remains unidentified. TCRdb called the RT-PCR reads again in MiXCR, with one record for every CDR3 protein. The profile covers a few hundred thousand distinct CDR3 sequences, with 9% to 15% appearing a single time and 7.8% taken by the ten largest. The sample here was non-naive T cells sorted from PBMCs, taken 14 days before vaccination. The rearrangement uses TRBV7-8 and TRBJ2-7; D could derive from TRBD1 or TRBD2 (5 bases each). The clonotype was recovered from a man aged 45-65 years who received an inactivated influenza vaccine. In nucleotides, the CDR3 is TGTGCCAGCAGCATCGGGACGACCTACGAGCAGTACTTC. Translated: CASSIGTTYEQYF.